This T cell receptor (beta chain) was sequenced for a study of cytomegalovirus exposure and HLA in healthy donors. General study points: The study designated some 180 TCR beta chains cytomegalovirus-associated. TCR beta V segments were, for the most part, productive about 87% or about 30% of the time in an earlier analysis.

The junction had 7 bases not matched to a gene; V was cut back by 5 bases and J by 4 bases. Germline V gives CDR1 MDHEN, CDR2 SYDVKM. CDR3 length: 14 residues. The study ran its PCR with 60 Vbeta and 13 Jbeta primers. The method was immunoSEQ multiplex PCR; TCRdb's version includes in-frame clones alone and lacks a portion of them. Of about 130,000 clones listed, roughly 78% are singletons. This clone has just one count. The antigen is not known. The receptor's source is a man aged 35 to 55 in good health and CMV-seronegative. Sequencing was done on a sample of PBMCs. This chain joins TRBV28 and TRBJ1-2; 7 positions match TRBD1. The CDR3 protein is CASSVGQSGYGYTF. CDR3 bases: TGTGCCAGCAGTGTGGGACAGTCAGGCTATGGCTACACCTTC.